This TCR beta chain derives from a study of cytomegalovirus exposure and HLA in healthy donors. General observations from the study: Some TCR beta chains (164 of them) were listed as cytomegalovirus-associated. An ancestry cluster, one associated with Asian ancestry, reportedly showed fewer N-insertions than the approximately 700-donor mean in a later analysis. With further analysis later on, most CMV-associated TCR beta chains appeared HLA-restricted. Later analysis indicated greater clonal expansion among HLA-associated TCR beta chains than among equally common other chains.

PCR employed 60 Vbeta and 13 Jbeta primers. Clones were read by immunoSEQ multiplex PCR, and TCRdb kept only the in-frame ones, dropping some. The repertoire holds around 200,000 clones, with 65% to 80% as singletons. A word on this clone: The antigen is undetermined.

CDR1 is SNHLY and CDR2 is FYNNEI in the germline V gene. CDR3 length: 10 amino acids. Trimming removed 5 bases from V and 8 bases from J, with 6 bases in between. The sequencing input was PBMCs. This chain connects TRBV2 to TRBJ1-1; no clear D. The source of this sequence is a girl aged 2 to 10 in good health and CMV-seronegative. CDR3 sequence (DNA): TGTGCCAGCAGTCGGGTGGAAGCTTTCTTT. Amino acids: CASSRVEAFF.